These T cell receptor beta chains were read from a single sample in a study of cytomegalovirus exposure and HLA in healthy donors. Sequenced by immunoSEQ multiplex PCR; TCRdb stores in-frame clones only, minus some. This table has about 70,000 clones, around 69% appearing once. The sample consisted of PBMCs. These receptors were taken from a human donor in good health. Both conserved end residues are part of each CDR3. Fields, in order: J gene, V gene, D gene, clone size, CDR3 protein, CDR3 DNA. The D gene is left open where the match is weak. Clone size is shown for a subset of rows, as once, few, many or a class of expanded clone.

TRBJ1-1	TRBV14	NA	NA	CASSTSGTYTEAFF	TGTGCCAGCAGCACCTCCGGGACTTACACTGAAGCTTTCTTT
TRBJ2-2	TRBV5-1	NA	NA	CASSLAGGRWTGELFF	TGCGCCAGCAGCTTGGCCGGGGGGCGGTGGACCGGGGAGCTGTTTTTT
TRBJ2-1	TRBV5-6	NA	NA	CASSLAAGYNEQFF	TGTGCCAGCAGCTTGGCCGCAGGTTACAATGAGCAGTTCTTC
TRBJ1-5	TRBV30	TRBD1	NA	CAWTPSGTGYQPQHF	TGTGCCTGGACCCCCTCGGGGACAGGGTATCAGCCCCAGCATTTT
TRBJ1-1	TRBV29-1	NA	NA	CSVARQNTEAFF	TGCAGCGTGGCCCGACAGAACACTGAAGCTTTCTTT
TRBJ2-7	TRBV29-1	TRBD2	NA	CSVEDRASGRGEQYF	TGCAGCGTTGAAGATAGGGCTAGCGGGAGGGGTGAGCAGTACTTC
TRBJ2-7	TRBV30	NA	NA	CASTYEQYF	TGTGCCTCCACCTACGAGCAGTACTTC
TRBJ2-1	TRBV9	NA	once	CASSVGLAYNEQFF	TGTGCCAGCAGCGTAGGACTAGCCTACAATGAGCAGTTCTTC
TRBJ2-1	TRBV18	NA	NA	CASSFSGSLGNEQFF	TGTGCCAGCTCATTTTCAGGGTCGTTGGGCAATGAGCAGTTCTTC
TRBJ2-1	TRBV29-1	TRBD1	few	CSVRQGGYNEQFF	TGCAGCGTTCGACAGGGGGGCTACAATGAGCAGTTCTTC
TRBJ2-5	TRBV13	NA	NA	CATSSGKDQETQYF	TGTGCCACCTCTTCGGGGAAGGACCAAGAGACCCAGTACTTC
TRBJ1-5	TRBV6-1	TRBD1	NA	CASRRGQIFNQPQHF	TGTGCCAGCAGGAGGGGACAGATTTTTAATCAGCCCCAGCATTTT
TRBJ2-7	TRBV14	TRBD2	NA	CASSQQREREQYF	TGTGCCAGCAGCCAACAGCGGGAAAGGGAGCAGTACTTC
TRBJ1-4	TRBV29-1	TRBD1	NA	CSVGRQGNEKLFF	TGCAGCGTTGGCCGACAGGGTAATGAAAAACTGTTTTTT
TRBJ2-1	TRBV9	TRBD1	NA	CASSLGTANNEQFF	TGTGCCAGCAGCCTTGGGACAGCAAACAATGAGCAGTTCTTC
TRBJ2-7	TRBV12-5	TRBD1	NA	CASGLTQGGEQYF	TGTGCTAGTGGTTTAACACAGGGGGGCGAGCAGTACTTC